These 10 T cell receptor beta chains were sequenced from one sample in a study of blood T cell repertoires in COVID-19 (TCRdb year 2020). The receptor library was made with the immunoSEQ multiplex PCR assay. This is the immuneACCESS table as TCRdb keeps it, with only in-frame sequences that have V and J called. A part of the clones is gone; compared with another copy, unresolved V genes explain less than half, and the rest is unexplained. Counted in this sample were approximately 260,000 clones; 80% to 85% of them appeared once. The ten largest clones add up to about 3.4% of the sample. Sequences were obtained from PBMCs or T cells enriched from blood (not recorded which). All receptors come from a man aged 50-60 years who had recovered from COVID-19.

The chain has TRBV23-1 and TRBJ2-7, with D maybe TRBD1 (6 bases). TRBV23-1 is annotated as an ORF whose role is uncertain. V gave up 4 bases and J gave up 0 bases, with 13 bases separating them. The CDR3 has 15 residues. The CDR3 protein is CASSRSGTPSYEQYF. CDR3 sequence (DNA): TGCGCCAGCAGTCGCTCGGGGACACCCTCCTACGAGCAGTACTTC.

The sample holds a few counts of this clone. The chain is built from TRBV3-1 (or the pseudogene TRBV3-2) and TRBJ2-1; 11 nucleotides line up with TRBD2. This CDR3 is 18 amino acids long. In germline, CDR1 is LGHDT, CDR2 YNNKEL (reference sequence). The V gene end was trimmed by 8 bases and the J gene end by 7 bases; junction bases not matched to a gene: 19. The CDR3 region is CASQTLPGTSGRTNEQFF. Here the CDR3 DNA reads TGTGCCAGCCAGACCCTACCCGGGACTAGCGGTCGTACAAATGAGCAGTTCTTC.

In this sample, this clone turned up a few times. This chain joins TRBV13 and TRBJ2-2; TRBD2 matches 7 bases. This CDR3 is built from 15 residues. Trimming at V came to 6 bases and at J to 4 bases, leaving 8 bases not matched to a gene. In germline, CDR1 is PRHDT, CDR2 FYEKMQ (reference sequence). The CDR3 DNA sequence: TGTGCCAGCAGTCCCAATGGGAGGGGCACCGGGGAGCTGTTTTTT. The encoded protein is CASSPNGRGTGELFF.

The chain is built from TRBV9 and TRBJ2-3; the D gene is possibly TRBD2 (6 bases). V lost 0 bases and J lost 2, with 10 bases in between. CDR3 length: 15 residues. Germline V gives CDR1 SGDLS, CDR2 YYNGEE. The CDR3 sequence is CASSVDSGPTDTQYF. CDR3 bases: TGTGCCAGCAGCGTAGACAGCGGGCCCACAGATACGCAGTATTTT.

This clone was counted a few times. V gene TRBV5-1 combines with J gene TRBJ2-7; D may be TRBD2 (7 bases). Trimming cost V 4 bases and J 7 bases, with 12 bases left between them. The V gene's germline CDR1 is SGHRS and CDR2 YFSETQ. The CDR3 contains 12 residues. CDR3 loop: CASSAGGREQYF. DNA of the CDR3: TGCGCCAGCAGCGCCGGGGGGCGGGAGCAGTACTTC.

The V call is TRBV9, the J call TRBJ1-6, with D possibly matching TRBD1 (6 bases). V shed 4 bases and J shed 7 bases, with 18 bases lying between them. Germline CDR1 is SGDLS and CDR2 is YYNGEE. The CDR3 covers 16 residues. The DNA for the CDR3 is TGTGCCAGCAGCCCTACGGGGGGCAGGGCAAATTCACCCCTCCACTTT. Translated, it gives CASSPTGGRANSPLHF.

This clone appeared a single time. This chain connects TRBV18 to TRBJ2-7; 7 bases match TRBD1. The CDR3 loop spans 14 amino acids. Losses at the gene ends were 5 bases for V and 1 base for J; bases not matched to a gene: 5. CDR1 and CDR2 (germline): KGHSH, LQKENI. CDR3 bases: TGTGCCAGCTCATCCGGGACAGCTTCCTACGAGCAGTACTTC. It is translated as CASSSGTASYEQYF.

This chain connects TRBV6-5 to TRBJ1-6; 7 bases fit TRBD1. Germline lookup yields CDR1 MNHEY and CDR2 SVGAGI. V lost 9 bases, J lost 1 base, and 6 bases stayed unmatched. The CDR3 covers 15 residues. As DNA, the CDR3 is TGTGCCAGTAGGTACAGGGGATCCTATAATTCACCCCTCCACTTT. Protein product: CASRYRGSYNSPLHF.

V gene TRBV27 combines with J gene TRBJ1-6, with D possibly being TRBD1 (5 bases). The CDR3 is 15 amino acids. CDR1 and CDR2 from the germline V gene are MNHEY and SMNVEV (reference sequence). The V and J ends lost 8 bases and 3 bases respectively, with 14 bases between them. CDR3 in DNA: TGTGCCAGCCAGCCCATAGACAGCTATAATTCACCCCTCCACTTT. Translating it yields CASQPIDSYNSPLHF.

This rearrangement joins TRBV6-5 to TRBJ1-6; weak D call: TRBD1 (5 bases). CDR1 is MNHEY and CDR2 is SVGAGI in the germline V gene. Trimming stripped 5 bases from V and 5 bases from J, with 13 bases between. The CDR3 is 15 residues long. This CDR3 is CASSPRTIHNSPLHF. For the CDR3, the DNA is TGTGCCAGCAGTCCCCGGACAATTCATAATTCACCCCTCCACTTT.